This entry is about one TCR beta chain. Its antigen specificity is not known. Within one base of it there is no much larger clone, and no base qualities were kept. The data are from a study of immune evolution from preneoplasia to lung adenocarcinoma (dated by TCRdb to the early 2020s). In terms of the full investigation: HLA loss of heterozygosity was seen in approximately 6.7%, 15% and 36% of AIS, MIA and ADC lesions, and in no AAH lesions. The sample size was set by how many specimens were available, not by a prior power calculation. According to the study, about a hundred samples went through TCR sequencing. The study profiled immune contexture across lung adenocarcinoma precursors and invasive adenocarcinoma using immune gene expression, TCR sequencing and multiplex immunofluorescence. The overall cohort was made up of 45 to 60 patients with pulmonary nodules who had surgical resection. The TCR sequencing data were obtained from more than 45 patients. The immune data were integrated with whole exome sequencing and methylation data from the same cohort of nodules. POLYSOLVER was used to infer Class I HLA alleles from exome data, and LOHHLA was used to detect allele-specific HLA loss. Resected precursor lesions (AAH, AIS, MIA) and invasive adenocarcinomas were compared with paired morphologically normal lung tissue.

The patients had resection in Japan or China between about 2013 and 2017. Two lung cancer pathologists independently reviewed H&E slides to confirm the histologic diagnosis of every case. Macro-dissection after pathologic assessment enriched premalignant or tumor cells for nucleic acid extraction. FFPE tissue was used for DNA isolation with the AllPrep DNA/RNA FFPE Kit. Study-level results and caveats: Findings were based on association rather than direct causation; larger cohorts with long-term follow-up and longitudinal biopsies were deemed needed. Normal lung had the highest top T cell clone frequencies, which appeared to decline progressively from AAH through AIS, MIA and invasive adenocarcinoma. KRAS-mutant nodules showed the highest T cell clonality compared with EGFR-mutant or double wild-type lesions. Because all patients were from Japan and China, applicability to Western populations was uncertain. Clonality was highest in normal lung, while later-stage lesions appeared to show lower clonality but higher T cell density and diversity.

Using the immunoSEQ hsTCRbeta Kit, TCR beta CDR3 regions were sequenced from DNA. Per the original workflow: TCR sequencing data were analysed with the ImmunoSEQ Analyzer. T cell clonality was defined as 1 minus Pielou's evenness, as computed on productive rearrangements. The inverse Simpson index, applied to productive templates, was used to measure T cell diversity. T cell density was expressed as TCR beta template counts normalized to usable DNA, with usable DNA estimated by amplifying and sequencing housekeeping genes. Two-sided Kruskal-Wallis tests were used to compare TCR metrics across histologic stages. In its TCRdb copy, this immuneACCESS table keeps in-frame sequences only and misses some clones. Where compared with another copy, unresolved V genes explain less than half of these, and the others have no known cause. V and J calls and clone size are those listed in that table; D and trimming were worked out from the DNA. The sample data list about 21,000 clones, and around three quarters of these were observed just once. 5.5% to 6.5% of the sample is held by the ten biggest clonotypes.

V lost 5 bases and J lost 10 bases; the stretch between them is 19 bases long. The germline V gene encodes CDR1 SGHKS and CDR2 YYEKEE (reference sequence). The cysteine opens and the phenylalanine closes a CDR3 of 14 amino acids. The CDR3 DNA has 42 bases and is translated from base 1. The sequence derives from a person in their sixties with lung adenocarcinoma. The chain was built from TRBV5-5 and TRBJ1-5; the D segment cannot be called with confidence. Specimen: FFPE invasive lung adenocarcinoma tissue. The label giving this sample's cell subset or site can be read as: frankly invasive lung adenocarcinoma (ADC). The DNA is as follows: TGTGCCAGCAGTCTGGAGGGTTCCTATGGTCCCCAGCATTTT. This encodes CASSLEGSYGPQHF.